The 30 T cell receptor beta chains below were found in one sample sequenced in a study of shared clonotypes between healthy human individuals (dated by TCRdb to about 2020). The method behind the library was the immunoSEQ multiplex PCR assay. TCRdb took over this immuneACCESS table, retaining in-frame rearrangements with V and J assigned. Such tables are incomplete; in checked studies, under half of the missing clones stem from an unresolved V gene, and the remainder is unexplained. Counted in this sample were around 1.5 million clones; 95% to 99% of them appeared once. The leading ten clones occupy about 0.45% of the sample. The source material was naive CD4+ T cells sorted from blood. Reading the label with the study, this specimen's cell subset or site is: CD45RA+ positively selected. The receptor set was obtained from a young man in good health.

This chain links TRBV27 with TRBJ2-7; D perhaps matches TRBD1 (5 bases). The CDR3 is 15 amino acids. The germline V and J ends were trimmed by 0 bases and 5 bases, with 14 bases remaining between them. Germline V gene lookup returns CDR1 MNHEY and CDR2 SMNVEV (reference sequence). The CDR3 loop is CASSLSGQGLNEQYF. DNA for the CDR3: TGTGCCAGCAGTTTATCTGGCCAGGGATTGAACGAGCAGTACTTC.

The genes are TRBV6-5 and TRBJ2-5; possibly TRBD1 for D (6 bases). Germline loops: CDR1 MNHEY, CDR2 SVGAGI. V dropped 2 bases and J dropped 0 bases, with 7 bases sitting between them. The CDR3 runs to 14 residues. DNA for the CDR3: TGTGCCAGCAGTTACGGACAGCACCAAGAGACCCAGTACTTC. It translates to CASSYGQHQETQYF.

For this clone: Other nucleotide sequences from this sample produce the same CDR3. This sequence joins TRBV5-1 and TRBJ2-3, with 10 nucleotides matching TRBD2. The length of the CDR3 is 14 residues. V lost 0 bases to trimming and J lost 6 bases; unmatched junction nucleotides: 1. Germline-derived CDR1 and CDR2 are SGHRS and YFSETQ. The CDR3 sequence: CASSLGTSGDTQYF. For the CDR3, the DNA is TGCGCCAGCAGCTTGGGGACTAGCGGCGATACGCAGTATTTT.

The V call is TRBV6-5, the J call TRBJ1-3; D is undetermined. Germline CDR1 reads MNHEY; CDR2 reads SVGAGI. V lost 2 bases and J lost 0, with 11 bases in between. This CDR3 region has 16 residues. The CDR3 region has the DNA TGTGCCAGCAGTTACCTGGGTCCGAGCTCTGGAAACACCATATATTTT. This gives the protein CASSYLGPSSGNTIYF.

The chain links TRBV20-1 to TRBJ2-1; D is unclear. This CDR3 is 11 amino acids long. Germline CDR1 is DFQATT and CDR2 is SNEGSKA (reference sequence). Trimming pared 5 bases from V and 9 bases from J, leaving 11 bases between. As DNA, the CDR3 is TGCAGTGCTCTAGAAGTCCCTGAGCAGTTCTTC. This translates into CSALEVPEQFF.

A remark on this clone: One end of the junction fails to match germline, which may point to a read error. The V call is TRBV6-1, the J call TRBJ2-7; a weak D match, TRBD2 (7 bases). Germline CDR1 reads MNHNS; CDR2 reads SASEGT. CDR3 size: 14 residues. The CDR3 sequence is CASNEGGAIYEQYF. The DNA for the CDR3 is TGTGCCAGCAATGAAGGGGGGGCGATCTACGAGCAGTACTTC.

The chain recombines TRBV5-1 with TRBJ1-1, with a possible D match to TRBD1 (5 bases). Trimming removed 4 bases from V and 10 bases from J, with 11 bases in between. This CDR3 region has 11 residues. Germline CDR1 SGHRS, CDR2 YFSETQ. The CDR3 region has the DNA TGCGCCAGCAGCCGGGACGGTGGAGCTTTCTTT. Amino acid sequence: CASSRDGGAFF.

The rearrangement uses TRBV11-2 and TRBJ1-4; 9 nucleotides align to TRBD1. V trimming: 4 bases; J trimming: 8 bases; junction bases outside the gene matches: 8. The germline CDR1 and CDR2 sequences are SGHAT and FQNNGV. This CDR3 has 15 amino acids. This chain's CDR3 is CASSSRDRDREKLFF. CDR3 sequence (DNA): TGTGCCAGCAGCTCCCGGGACAGGGATAGAGAAAAACTGTTTTTT.

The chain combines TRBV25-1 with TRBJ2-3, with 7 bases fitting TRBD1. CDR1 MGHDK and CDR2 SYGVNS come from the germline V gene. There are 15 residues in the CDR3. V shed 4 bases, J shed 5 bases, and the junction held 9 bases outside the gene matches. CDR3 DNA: TGTGCCAGCAGTGCTGGACAGGAGGACGTAGATACGCAGTATTTT. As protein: CASSAGQEDVDTQYF.

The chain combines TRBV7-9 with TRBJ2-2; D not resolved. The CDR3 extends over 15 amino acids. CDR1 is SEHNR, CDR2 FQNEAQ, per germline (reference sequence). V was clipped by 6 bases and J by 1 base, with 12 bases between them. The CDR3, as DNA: TGTGCCAGCAGTTTCAAGACGGGGAACACCGGGGAGCTGTTTTTT. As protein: CASSFKTGNTGELFF.

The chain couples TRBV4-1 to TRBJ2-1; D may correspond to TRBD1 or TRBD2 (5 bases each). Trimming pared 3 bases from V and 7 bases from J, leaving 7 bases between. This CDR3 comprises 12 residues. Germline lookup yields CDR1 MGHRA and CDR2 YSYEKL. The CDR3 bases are TGCGCCAGCAGCCAGGGGGATAATGAGCAGTTCTTC. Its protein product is CASSQGDNEQFF.

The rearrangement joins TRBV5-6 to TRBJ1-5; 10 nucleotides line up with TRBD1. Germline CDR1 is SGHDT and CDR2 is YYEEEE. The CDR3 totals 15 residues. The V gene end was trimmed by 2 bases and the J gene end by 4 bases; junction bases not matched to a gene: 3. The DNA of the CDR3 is TGTGCCAGCAGCTTTGGGGACAGGGGAAATCAGCCCCAGCATTTT. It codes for CASSFGDRGNQPQHF. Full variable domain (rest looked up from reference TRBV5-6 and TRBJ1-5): DAGVTQSPTHLIKTRGQQVTLRCSPKSGHDTVSWYQQALGQGPQFIFQYYEEEERQRGNFPDRFSGHQFPNYSSELNVNALLLGDSALYLCASSFGDRGNQPQHFGDGTRLSIL.

The CDR3 protein is CASSLRTGGTNNEQFF. In DNA, the CDR3 is TGTGCCAGCAGCCTTCGGACAGGGGGGACCAACAATGAGCAGTTCTTC. This sequence joins TRBV7-2 and TRBJ2-1; 10 nucleotides line up with TRBD1. This CDR3 has 16 amino acids. V shed 5 bases and J 5 bases; nucleotides not matched to a gene: 9. Germline CDR1 SGHTA, CDR2 FQGNSA.

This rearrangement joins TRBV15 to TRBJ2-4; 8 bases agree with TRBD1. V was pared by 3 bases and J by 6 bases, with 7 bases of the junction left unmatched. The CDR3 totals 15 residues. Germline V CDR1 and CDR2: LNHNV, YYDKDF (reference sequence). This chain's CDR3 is CATSRIRDRPNIQYF. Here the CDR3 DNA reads TGTGCCACCAGCAGGATCCGGGACAGGCCAAACATTCAGTACTTC.

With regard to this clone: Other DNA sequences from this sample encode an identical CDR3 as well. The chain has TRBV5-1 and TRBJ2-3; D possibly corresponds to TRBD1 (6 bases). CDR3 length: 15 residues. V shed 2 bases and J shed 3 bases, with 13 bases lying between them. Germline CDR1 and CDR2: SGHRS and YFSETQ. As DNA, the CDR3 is TGCGCCAGCAGCTTAGCAGGGGATAGGACAGATACGCAGTATTTT. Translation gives CASSLAGDRTDTQYF.

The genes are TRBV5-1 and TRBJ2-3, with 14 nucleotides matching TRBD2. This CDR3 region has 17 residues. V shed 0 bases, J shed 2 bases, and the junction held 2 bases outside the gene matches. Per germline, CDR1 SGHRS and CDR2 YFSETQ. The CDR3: CASSLGTSGRYTDTQYF. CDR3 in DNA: TGCGCCAGCAGCTTGGGGACTAGCGGGAGGTACACAGATACGCAGTATTTT. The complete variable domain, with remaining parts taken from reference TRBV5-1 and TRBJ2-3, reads KAGVTQTPRYLIKTRGQQVTLSCSPISGHRSVSWYQQTPGQGLQFLFEYFSETQRNKGNFPGRFSGRQFSNSRSEMNVSTLELGDSALYLCASSLGTSGRYTDTQYFGPGTRLTVL.

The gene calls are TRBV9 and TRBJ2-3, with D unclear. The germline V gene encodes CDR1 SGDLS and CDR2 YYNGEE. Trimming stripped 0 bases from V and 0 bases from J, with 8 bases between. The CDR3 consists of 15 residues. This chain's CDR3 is CASSVARLSTDTQYF. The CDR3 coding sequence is TGTGCCAGCAGCGTAGCCAGGCTGAGCACAGATACGCAGTATTTT.

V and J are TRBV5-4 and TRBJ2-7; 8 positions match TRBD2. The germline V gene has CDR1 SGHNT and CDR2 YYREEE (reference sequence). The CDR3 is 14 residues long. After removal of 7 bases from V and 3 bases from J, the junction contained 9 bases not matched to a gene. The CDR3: CASASGTSIYEQYF. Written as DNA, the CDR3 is TGTGCCAGCGCTTCCGGGACTAGTATCTACGAGCAGTACTTC.

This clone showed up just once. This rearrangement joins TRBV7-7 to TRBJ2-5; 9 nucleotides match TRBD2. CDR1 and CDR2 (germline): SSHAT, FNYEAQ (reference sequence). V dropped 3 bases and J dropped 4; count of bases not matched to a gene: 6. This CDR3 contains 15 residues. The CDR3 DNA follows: TGTGCCAGCAGCTTTAATAGCGGGAGTGGAGAGACCCAGTACTTC. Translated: CASSFNSGSGETQYF.

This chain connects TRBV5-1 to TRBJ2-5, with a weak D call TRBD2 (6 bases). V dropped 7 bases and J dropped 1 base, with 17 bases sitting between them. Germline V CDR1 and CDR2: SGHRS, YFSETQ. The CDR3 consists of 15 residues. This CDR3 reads CASALRPGGQETQYF. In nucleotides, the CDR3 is TGCGCCAGCGCCCTCCGGCCCGGGGGCCAAGAGACCCAGTACTTC.

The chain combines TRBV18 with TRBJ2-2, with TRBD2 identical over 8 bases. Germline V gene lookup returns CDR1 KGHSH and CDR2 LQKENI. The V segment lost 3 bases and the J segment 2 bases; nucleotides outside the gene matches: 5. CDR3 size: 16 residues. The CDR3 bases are TGTGCCAGCTCACCCCGACTAGCGTCTAACACCGGGGAGCTGTTTTTT. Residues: CASSPRLASNTGELFF. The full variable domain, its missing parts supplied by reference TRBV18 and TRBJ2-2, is NAGVMQNPRHLVRRRGQEARLRCSPMKGHSHVYWYRQLPEEGLKFMVYLQKENIIDESGMPKERFSAEFPKEGPSILRIQQVVRGDSAAYFCASSPRLASNTGELFFGEGSRLTVL.

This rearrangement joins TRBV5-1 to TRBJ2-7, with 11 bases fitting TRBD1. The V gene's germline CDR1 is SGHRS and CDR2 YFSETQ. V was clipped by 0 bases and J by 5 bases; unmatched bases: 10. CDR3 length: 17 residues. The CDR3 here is CASSLGPRTGGLDEQYF. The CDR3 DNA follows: TGCGCCAGCAGCTTGGGCCCAAGGACAGGGGGCTTAGACGAGCAGTACTTC.

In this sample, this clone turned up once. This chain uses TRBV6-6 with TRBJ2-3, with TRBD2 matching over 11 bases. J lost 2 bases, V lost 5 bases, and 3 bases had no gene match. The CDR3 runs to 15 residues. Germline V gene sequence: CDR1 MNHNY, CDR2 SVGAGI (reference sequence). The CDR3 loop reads CASSLSGRDTDTQYF. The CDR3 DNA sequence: TGTGCCAGCAGTCTTAGCGGGAGGGACACAGATACGCAGTATTTT.

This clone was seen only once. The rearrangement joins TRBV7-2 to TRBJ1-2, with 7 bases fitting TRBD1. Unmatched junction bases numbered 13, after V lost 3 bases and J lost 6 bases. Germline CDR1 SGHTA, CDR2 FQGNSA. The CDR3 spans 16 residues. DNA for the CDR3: TGTGCCAGCAGCTTTCCCCGAACCGGGACAGCTCATGGCTACACCTTC. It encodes CASSFPRTGTAHGYTF. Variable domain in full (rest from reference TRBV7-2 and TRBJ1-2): GAGVSQSPSNKVTEKGKDVELRCDPISGHTALYWYRQSLGQGLEFLIYFQGNSAPDKSGLPSDRFSAERTGGSVSTLTIQRTQQEDSAVYLCASSFPRTGTAHGYTFGSGTRLTVV.

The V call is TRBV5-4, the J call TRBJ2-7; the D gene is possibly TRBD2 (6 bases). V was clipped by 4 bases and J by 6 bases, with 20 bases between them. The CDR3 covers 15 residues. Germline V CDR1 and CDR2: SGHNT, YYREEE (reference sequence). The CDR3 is CASSPRPGGLAEQYF. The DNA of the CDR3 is TGTGCCAGCAGCCCCCGGCCAGGAGGGTTAGCCGAGCAGTACTTC.

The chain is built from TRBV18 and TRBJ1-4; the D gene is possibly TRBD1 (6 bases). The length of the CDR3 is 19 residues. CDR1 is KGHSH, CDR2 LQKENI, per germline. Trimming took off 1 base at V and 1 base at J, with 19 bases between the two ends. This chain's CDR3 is CASSPLSTGGRGTNEKLFF. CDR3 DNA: TGTGCCAGCTCACCACTTTCTACCGGGGGCAGAGGAACTAATGAAAAACTGTTTTTT. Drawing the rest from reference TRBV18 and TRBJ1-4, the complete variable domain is NAGVMQNPRHLVRRRGQEARLRCSPMKGHSHVYWYRQLPEEGLKFMVYLQKENIIDESGMPKERFSAEFPKEGPSILRIQQVVRGDSAAYFCASSPLSTGGRGTNEKLFFGSGTQLSVL.

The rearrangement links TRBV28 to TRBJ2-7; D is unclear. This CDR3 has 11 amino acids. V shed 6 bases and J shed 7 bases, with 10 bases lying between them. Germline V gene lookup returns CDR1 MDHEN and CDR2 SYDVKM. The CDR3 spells CASRDPGEQYF. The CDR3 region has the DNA TGTGCCAGCAGGGATCCTGGGGAGCAGTACTTC.

The CDR3 loop reads CASSPGTAMNTEAFF. The CDR3 region has the DNA TGTGCCAGCTCACCCGGGACGGCTATGAACACTGAAGCTTTCTTT. The gene calls are TRBV18 and TRBJ1-1; maybe TRBD1 (5 bases). CDR3 size: 15 residues. V was shortened by 3 bases and J by 0 bases, with 11 bases between the two germline ends. Germline V lookup: CDR1 KGHSH, CDR2 LQKENI.

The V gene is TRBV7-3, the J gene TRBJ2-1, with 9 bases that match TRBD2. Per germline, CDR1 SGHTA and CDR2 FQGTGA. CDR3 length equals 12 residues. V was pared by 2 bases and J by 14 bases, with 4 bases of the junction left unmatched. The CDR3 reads CASSLPGTSKFF. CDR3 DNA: TGTGCCAGCAGCTTACCTGGGACTAGCAAGTTCTTC.

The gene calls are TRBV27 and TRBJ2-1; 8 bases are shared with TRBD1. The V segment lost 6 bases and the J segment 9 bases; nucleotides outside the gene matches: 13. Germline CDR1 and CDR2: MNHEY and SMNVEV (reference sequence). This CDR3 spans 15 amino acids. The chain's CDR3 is CASSPIGQGAGEQFF. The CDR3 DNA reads TGTGCCAGCAGCCCTATCGGGCAGGGGGCGGGTGAGCAGTTCTTC.